One sample yielded the 18 T cell receptor beta chains listed below, sequenced in a study of immune evolution from preneoplasia to lung adenocarcinoma. The table came from immunoSEQ multiplex PCR; TCRdb's copy has only in-frame clones and leaves some out. The repertoire has under 5,000 clones, 70% to 85% of them found once; the top ten carry about 8%. The specimen was FFPE adjacent normal lung tissue. These receptors all stem from a person between 60 and 79 years old with lung adenocarcinoma.

V is TRBV10-1 and J is TRBJ1-5; no reliable D call. Trimming cost V 2 bases and J 3 bases, with 8 bases left between them. Germline CDR1 WNHNN, CDR2 SYGVQD (reference sequence). This CDR3 has 14 residues. The DNA for the CDR3 is TGCGCCAGCAGTGAGCAAGGGCCCAATCAGCCCCAGCATTTT. Residues: CASSEQGPNQPQHF.

The genes are TRBV18 and TRBJ2-5; possibly TRBD2 for D (6 bases). Trimming took 0 bases from V and 5 from J, leaving 13 bases between them. This CDR3 is 15 amino acids long. Germline V gives CDR1 KGHSH, CDR2 LQKENI. The CDR3 region is CASSPPSGSRETQYF. CDR3 sequence (DNA): TGTGCCAGCTCACCACCTTCCGGGAGTCGGGAGACCCAGTACTTC.

The J gene is TRBJ1-4, the V gene TRBV29-1, with 9 bases identical to TRBD1. Germline loops: CDR1 SQVTM, CDR2 ANQGSEA. The ends lost 1 base at V and 8 bases at J; junction bases unmatched: 2. The length of the CDR3 is 13 residues. CDR3 loop: CSVEGQGEEKLFF. The CDR3 DNA follows: TGCAGCGTTGAAGGACAGGGGGAAGAAAAACTGTTTTTT.

The chain employs TRBV18 and TRBJ2-7; 7 nucleotides align to TRBD1. Germline trimming cut 0 bases from V and 6 bases from J; bases unmatched to any gene: 8. CDR3 length equals 15 residues. Germline loops: CDR1 KGHSH, CDR2 LQKENI. CDR3 bases: TGTGCCAGCTCACCACCGGGACAGAGACTATTCGAGCAGTACTTC. This gives the protein CASSPPGQRLFEQYF.

This clone has just a few counts. The V gene is TRBV7-8, the J gene TRBJ2-5; 9 positions agree with TRBD2. Trimming at V came to 4 bases and at J to 1 base, leaving 16 bases not matched to a gene. CDR3 length: 19 residues. CDR1 SGHVS and CDR2 FQNEAQ come from the germline V gene. The CDR3 protein is CASSSLPPAGGPFQETQYF. The CDR3 DNA reads as TGTGCCAGCAGCTCCCTCCCCCCTGCGGGAGGGCCCTTCCAAGAGACCCAGTACTTC.

The chain joins TRBV27 to TRBJ2-3, with 12 bases aligning to TRBD2. The CDR3 runs to 16 residues. Trimming removed 5 bases from V and 2 bases from J; junction bases left unmatched: 5. The germline gives CDR1 MNHEY, CDR2 SMNVEV (reference sequence). CDR3 sequence reads: CASSKLAGGLTDTQYF. CDR3 in DNA: TGTGCCAGCAGTAAACTAGCGGGAGGTCTCACAGATACGCAGTATTTT.

A few counts support this clone. The chain uses TRBV30 and TRBJ2-7, with 8 bases aligning to TRBD1. The germline V gene has CDR1 GTSNPN and CDR2 SVGIG (reference sequence). Trimming removed 3 bases from V and 3 bases from J; junction bases left unmatched: 19. The CDR3 has 18 amino acids. In DNA, the CDR3 is TGTGCCTGGAGCGTCTTGGGCCCTGGGCAGGGGGCTAACTACGAGCAGTACTTC. Residues: CAWSVLGPGQGANYEQYF.

The rearrangement links TRBV9 to TRBJ1-1; a weak D match, TRBD1 (5 bases). Per the germline V gene, CDR1 is SGDLS and CDR2 is YYNGEE. V was pared by 4 bases and J by 3 bases, with 16 bases between. This CDR3 spans 15 amino acids. CDR3 coding DNA: TGTGCCAGCAGCCCACGGGGGACCAGAGACACTGAAGCTTTCTTT. It encodes CASSPRGTRDTEAFF.

This clone appeared a few times. The chain carries TRBV19 and TRBJ1-1; TRBD1 agrees at 8 bases. The CDR3 is 15 amino acids. Germline V gene lookup returns CDR1 LNHDA and CDR2 SQIVND (reference sequence). Unmatched junction bases numbered 4, after V lost 4 bases and J lost 0 bases. The CDR3 DNA reads as TGTGCCAGTAGTACCAGACAGGGGCTGAACACTGAAGCTTTCTTT. Its protein is CASSTRQGLNTEAFF.

The V and J genes are TRBV7-9 and TRBJ1-2, with TRBD1 as a possible D gene (5 bases). The CDR3 covers 12 residues. The V end lost 5 bases, the J end lost 7 bases, and 11 bases lay between the germline ends. The germline V gene encodes CDR1 SEHNR and CDR2 FQNEAQ (reference sequence). The CDR3 loop is CASSPGTRGYTF. CDR3 DNA sequence: TGTGCCAGCAGCCCCGGGACCCGTGGCTACACCTTC.

J is TRBJ2-7 and V is TRBV28; TRBD2 matches at 13 bases. This CDR3 is built from 15 residues. Losses at the gene ends were 5 bases for V and 3 bases for J; bases not matched to a gene: 4. From germline, CDR1 is MDHEN and CDR2 SYDVKM. In DNA form, the CDR3 reads TGTGCCAGCAGTGAAACTAGCGGGAGGGACTACGAGCAGTACTTC. Translation gives CASSETSGRDYEQYF.

This clone was counted only a few times. The rearrangement joins TRBV7-2 to TRBJ1-5, with D tentatively TRBD1 (5 bases). Germline-derived CDR1 and CDR2 are SGHTA and FQGNSA. This CDR3 spans 13 amino acids. Trimming removed 5 bases from V and 3 bases from J, with 8 bases in between. Written as DNA, the CDR3 is TGTGCCAGCAGCCGGGGCGTCAATCAGCCCCAGCATTTT. It encodes CASSRGVNQPQHF.

This clone rates as large. V is TRBV11-2 and J is TRBJ1-4, with a possible D match to TRBD1 (5 bases). The CDR3 runs 14 residues. Germline V gene sequence: CDR1 SGHAT, CDR2 FQNNGV. V was cut by 6 bases and J by 7 bases, with 15 bases left in between. The CDR3 bases are TGTGCCAGCAGTCACGGGACTTCTTCTGAAAAACTGTTTTTT. Its translation: CASSHGTSSEKLFF.

The chain couples TRBV11-2 to TRBJ2-2; D may be TRBD1 (6 bases). V was pared by 2 bases and J by 0 bases, with 7 bases between. This CDR3 comprises 15 residues. CDR1 SGHAT and CDR2 FQNNGV come from the germline V gene. This CDR3 is CASSLNRANTGELFF. In nucleotides, the CDR3 is TGTGCCAGCAGCTTAAACAGGGCGAACACCGGGGAGCTGTTTTTT.

The rearrangement joins TRBV5-1 to TRBJ2-5; D possibly corresponds to TRBD1 (6 bases). The CDR3 has 17 residues. Looked up from germline, CDR1 is SGHRS and CDR2 is YFSETQ. Deletions cut 0 bases from V and 4 bases from J, with 19 bases between. The CDR3 nucleotides read TGCGCCAGCAGCTTGGGTGGGGGCGGCTGGGCCCCAGAGACCCAGTACTTC. The encoded protein is CASSLGGGGWAPETQYF.

The chain links TRBV6-6 to TRBJ2-7, with 7 nucleotides matching TRBD2. The CDR3 extends over 14 amino acids. Germline V CDR1 and CDR2: MNHNY, SVGAGI (reference sequence). Germline trimming cut 5 bases from V and 6 bases from J; bases unmatched to any gene: 10. CDR3 coding DNA: TGTGCCAGCAGTGCGGGACCCGGGGGGTCCGAGCAGTACTTC. Its protein is CASSAGPGGSEQYF.

The sample holds a few counts of this clone. V and J are TRBV6-1 and TRBJ1-2, with D possibly being TRBD1 (6 bases). V was cut by 6 bases and J by 4 bases, with 18 bases left in between. This CDR3 comprises 15 residues. Germline CDR1 and CDR2: MNHNS and SASEGT. The CDR3 region is CASRRINRVLYGYTF. In DNA, the CDR3 is TGTGCCAGCAGGAGGATCAACAGGGTTCTCTATGGCTACACCTTC.

This clone has more than one count but fewer than ten. The chain couples TRBV11-3 to TRBJ2-2, with TRBD1 matching over 7 bases. The CDR3 is 13 residues long. The germline CDR1 and CDR2 sequences are SGHNT and YENEEA. V gave up 7 bases and J gave up 7 bases; unmatched junction bases: 6. As DNA, the CDR3 is TGTGCCAGCACCGGGACAGTCCACGGGGAGCTGTTTTTT. Protein product: CASTGTVHGELFF.